These 2 T cell receptor beta chains were all obtained from the same sample, sequenced in a study of early T cells in non-severe SARS-CoV-2 infection (dated by TCRdb to the early 2020s). The library was generated by 5' RACE. The sequencer listed for this sample is NextSeq 500. Using fastp trimming at Q25 and MiXCR clonotype assembly, TCRdb reanalyzed the public sequencing data and kept in-frame beta chains. Here each entry gathers all rows of one CDR3 protein and keeps the most common genes and DNA. Counted in this sample were roughly 92,000 distinct CDR3 sequences; approximately 12% of them appeared once. The leading ten clones occupy approximately 4.7% of the sample. The specimen comprised whole blood, sampled at baseline. These receptors all come from an adult who was a healthcare worker with PCR-confirmed SARS-CoV-2 infection or an uninfected control (not recorded which).

In this sample, this clonotype turned up a few times. The CDR3 loop reads CSARGGPGDEQYF. DNA for the CDR3: TGCAGTGCTAGGGGAGGACCTGGCGACGAGCAGTACTTC. This chain connects TRBV20-1 to TRBJ2-7; D is perhaps TRBD2 (6 bases). The ends were cut back, 3 bases at V and 5 bases at J, with 14 bases in the middle. In germline, CDR1 is DFQATT, CDR2 SNEGSKA (reference sequence). This CDR3 is built from 13 residues.

This clonotype showed up just a few times. The chain uses TRBV27 and TRBJ2-1; the match to TRBD1 covers 7 bases. Germline V gene data show CDR1 as MNHEY and CDR2 as SMNVEV (reference sequence). This CDR3 has 13 residues. The V and J ends lost 4 bases and 4 bases, in that order; junction bases with no gene match: 1. In DNA, the CDR3 is TGTGCCAGCAGTTGGGGACAGTACAATGAGCAGTTCTTC. Protein: CASSWGQYNEQFF.